The sequence of this TCR beta chain was determined in a study of blood T cell repertoires in COVID-19. Study-wide background: The United States, Italy and Spain supplied acute and convalescent COVID-19 samples.

Methods used by the authors: Nucleated cell counts were estimated from reference gene primer amplification. Data came from immunoSEQ multiplex PCR; TCRdb stores just in-frame clones and leaves some out. From that table come the V and J calls and clone size; the DNA was used to work out D and trimming. The sample has roughly 200,000 clones; less than 90% are singletons. Germline values: CDR1 SGHRS, CDR2 YFSETQ. The CDR3 totals 14 residues. Trimming cost V 4 bases and J 4 bases; bases outside gene matches: 8. Participants were aged roughly 18 to 90 years, lived in roughly 23 US areas, and enrolled virtually. Cohort assignment relied on participant-reported clinical history.

The V gene is TRBV5-1, the J gene TRBJ2-7, with 7 nucleotides matching TRBD2. This receptor was taken from a woman aged 25 to 39 who had been exposed to COVID-19. Sequencing was carried out using PBMCs or T cells enriched from blood (not recorded which). The CDR3 loop is CASSPTGGGYEQYF. In DNA form, the CDR3 reads TGCGCCAGCAGCCCCACGGGAGGAGGGTACGAGCAGTACTTC.